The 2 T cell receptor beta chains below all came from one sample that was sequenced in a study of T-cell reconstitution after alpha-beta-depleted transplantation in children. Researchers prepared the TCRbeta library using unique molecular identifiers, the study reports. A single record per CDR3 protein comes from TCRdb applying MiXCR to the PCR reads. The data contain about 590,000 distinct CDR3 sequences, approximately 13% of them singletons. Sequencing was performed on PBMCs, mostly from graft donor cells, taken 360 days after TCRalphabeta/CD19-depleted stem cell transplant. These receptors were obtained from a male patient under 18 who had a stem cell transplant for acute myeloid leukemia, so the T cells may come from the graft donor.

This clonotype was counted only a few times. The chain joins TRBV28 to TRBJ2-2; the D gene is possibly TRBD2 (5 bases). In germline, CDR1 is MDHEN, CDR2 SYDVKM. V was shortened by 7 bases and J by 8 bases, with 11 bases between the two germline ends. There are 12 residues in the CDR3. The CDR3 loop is CASTASFGELFF. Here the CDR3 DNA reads TGTGCCAGCACGGCTAGCTTTGGGGAGCTGTTTTTT.

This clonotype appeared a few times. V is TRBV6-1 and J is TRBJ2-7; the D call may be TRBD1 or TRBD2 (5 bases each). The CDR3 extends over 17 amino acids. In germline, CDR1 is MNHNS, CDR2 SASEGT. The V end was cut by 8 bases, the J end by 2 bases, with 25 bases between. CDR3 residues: CASAPRQGWGWAYEQYF. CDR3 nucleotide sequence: TGTGCCAGCGCCCCGCGCCAGGGATGGGGGTGGGCCTACGAGCAGTACTTC.